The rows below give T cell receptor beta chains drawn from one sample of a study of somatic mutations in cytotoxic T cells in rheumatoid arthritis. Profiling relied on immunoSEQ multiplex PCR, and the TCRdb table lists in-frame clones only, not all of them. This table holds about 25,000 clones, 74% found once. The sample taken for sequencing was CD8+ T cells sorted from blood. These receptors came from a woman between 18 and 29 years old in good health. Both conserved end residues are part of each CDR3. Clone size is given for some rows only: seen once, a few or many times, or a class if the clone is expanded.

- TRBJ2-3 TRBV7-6 CASSQRTSGSTDTQYF
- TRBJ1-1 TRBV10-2 CASSGGEGVITEAFF
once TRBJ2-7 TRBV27 CASQDGSYEQYF
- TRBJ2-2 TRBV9 CASSVVYTGELFF
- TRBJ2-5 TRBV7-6 CASSFRGTETQYF
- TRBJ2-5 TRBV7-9 CASSRAGGETQYF
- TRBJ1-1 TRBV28 CASSLPTGLNTEAFF
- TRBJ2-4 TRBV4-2 CASSQDGGTDKNIQYF
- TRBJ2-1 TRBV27 CATKASGTYNEQFF
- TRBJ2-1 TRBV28 CASRQYNEQFF
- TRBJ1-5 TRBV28 CASSLSGLGNQPQHF
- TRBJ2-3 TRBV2 CASSEAGVSGDTQYF
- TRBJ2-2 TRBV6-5 CASSYEASTGELFF
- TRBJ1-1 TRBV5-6 CASSYDPANTEAFF
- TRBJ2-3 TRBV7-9 CASTQRDTQYF
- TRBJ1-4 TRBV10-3 CAISESQGAREKLFF
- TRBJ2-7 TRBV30 CAWSGSHRGEQYF
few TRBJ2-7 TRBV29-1 CSVDSGNHEQYF
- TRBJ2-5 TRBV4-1 CASSQDPPGLQETQYF
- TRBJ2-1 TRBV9 CASSAGGFSYNEQFF
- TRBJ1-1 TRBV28 CASSRAGGWTEAFF
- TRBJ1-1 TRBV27 CASSLYQSTEAFF
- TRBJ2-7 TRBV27 CASSPTPTYEQYF
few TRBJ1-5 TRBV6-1 CASSEGVVPFGEPQHF
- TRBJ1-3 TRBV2 CASNLFSGNTIYF
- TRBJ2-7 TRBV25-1 CASSGDMERHEQYF
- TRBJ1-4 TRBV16 CASSQLAGATNEKLFF
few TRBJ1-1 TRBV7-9 CASTRVGNTEAFF
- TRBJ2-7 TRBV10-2 CASSGTRGSYEQYF
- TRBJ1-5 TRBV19 CASSPRPAGNQPQHF
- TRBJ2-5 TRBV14 CASSHEKRGGQETQYF
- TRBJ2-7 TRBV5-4 CASSFPGREAYEQYF
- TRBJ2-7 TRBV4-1 CASSQGTGWEQYF
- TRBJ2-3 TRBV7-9 CASRERDTQYF
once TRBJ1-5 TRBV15 CATSSGIDNQPQHF
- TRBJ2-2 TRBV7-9 CASTPLAGGSGELFF
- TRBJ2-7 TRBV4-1 CASSHRLADGYEQYF
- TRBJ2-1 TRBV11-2 CASSLDGGANNEQFF
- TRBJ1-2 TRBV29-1 CSVDSSDRDRENGYTF
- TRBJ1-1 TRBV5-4 CASSLGLSEAFF
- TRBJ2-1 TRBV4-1 CAGSQVGHALDEQFF